This TCR beta chain was sequenced in a study of blood T cell repertoires in COVID-19 (dated by TCRdb to 2018 to 2021). For the wider study: Samples from collaborators originated in the United States, Italy and Spain and spanned both the acute and convalescent phases of COVID-19. The repertoires were made available in a free public database intended to serve as a resource for research on the immune response to SARS-CoV-2. Samples were obtained from the ongoing ImmuneRACE study (first 160 participants) and from some 1,200 subjects provided by 6 global collaborators. Subjects who had been exposed to COVID-19, were actively infected with it, or had recovered from it provided the deeply sampled blood TCRbeta repertoires that made up the dataset. Where available, HLA class I and class II types were taken from metadata supplied by the sample provider and were not determined by assay-based typing. The material from the prospective study consisted of cDNA or gDNA derived from T cells, B-cell-depleted T cells, or PBMCs. Sample metadata almost always included a de-identified subject ID, COVID-19 status, age in years and sex. Study-level results and caveats: Clinical and demographic metadata were provided uncurated, with the amount varying by source and participant.

As regards this clone: Its antigen is unknown. No clone much larger than this one lies a single base away; base qualities are absent.

TCRbeta CDR3 regions were amplified from genomic DNA by means of the immunoSEQ Assay, a bias-controlled multiplex PCR. On the authors' methods: The number of nucleated cells in each sample was estimated by amplification of reference gene primers within the assay. To quantify the absolute abundance of each unique TCRbeta CDR3 rearrangement, sequence reads were collapsed and filtered. For each sample, productive Simpson clonality was calculated as the square root of Simpson's diversity index across productive rearrangements. The clones in this table, taken by TCRdb from immuneACCESS, are in-frame only. Not every clone is retained; where verified, under half of the shortfall comes from an unresolved V gene, and the cause of the rest is unknown. V and J calls and clone size are as listed in that table; D and trimming were resolved from the DNA. For this sample the table gives about 240,000 clones, of which 84% were detected only once. 4% to 4.5% of the sample is held by the ten biggest clonotypes.

Whole blood was collected in K2EDTA tubes by collaborating institutions according to the institutions' own protocols. For TCRbeta analysis, collaborators shipped samples as frozen whole blood, isolated PBMCs, or DNA extracted from either of those sample types. The sequence was collected from a man aged 45 to 65 with acute or convalescent COVID-19. Sequenced material: peripheral blood.

The CDR3 is CASSLGIGGPGAFF. The DNA is as follows: TGCGCCAGCAGCTTGGGGATAGGGGGCCCGGGGGCTTTCTTT. The sequence links TRBV5-1 to TRBJ1-1; TRBD1 agrees with 7 junctional bases. CDR1 and CDR2 are drawn from the germline V gene: SGHRS, YFSETQ. Germline trimming: 0 bases from V, 11 bases from J; junction bases outside gene matches: 10. The CDR3 spans 14 residues, from the cysteine through the phenylalanine. Only the CDR3 region is kept as DNA, spanning 42 bases read in frame from base 1. The CDR3, completed at both ends by the reference TRBV5-1 and TRBJ1-1 genes, gives the full variable domain KAGVTQTPRYLIKTRGQQVTLSCSPISGHRSVSWYQQTPGQGLQFLFEYFSETQRNKGNFPGRFSGRQFSNSRSEMNVSTLELGDSALYLCASSLGIGGPGAFFGQGTRLTVV.